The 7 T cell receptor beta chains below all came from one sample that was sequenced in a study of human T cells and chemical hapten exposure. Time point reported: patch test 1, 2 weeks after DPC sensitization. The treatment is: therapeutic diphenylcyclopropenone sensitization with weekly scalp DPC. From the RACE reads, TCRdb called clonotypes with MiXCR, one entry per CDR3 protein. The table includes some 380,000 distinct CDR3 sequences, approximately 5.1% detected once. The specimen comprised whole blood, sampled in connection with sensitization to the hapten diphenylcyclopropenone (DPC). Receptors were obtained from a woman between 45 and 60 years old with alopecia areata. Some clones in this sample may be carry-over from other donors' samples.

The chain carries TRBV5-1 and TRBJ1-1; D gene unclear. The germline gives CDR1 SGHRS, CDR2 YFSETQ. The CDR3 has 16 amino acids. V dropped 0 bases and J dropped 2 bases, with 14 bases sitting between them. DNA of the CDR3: TGCGCCAGCAGCTTGGCCGGCGGAGCACTCAACACTGAAGCTTTCTTT. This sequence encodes CASSLAGGALNTEAFF.

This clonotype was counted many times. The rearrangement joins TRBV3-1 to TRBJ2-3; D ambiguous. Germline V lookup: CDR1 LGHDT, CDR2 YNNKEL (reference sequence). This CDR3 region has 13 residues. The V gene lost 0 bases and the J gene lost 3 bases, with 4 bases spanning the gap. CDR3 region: CASSQDATDTQYF. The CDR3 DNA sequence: TGTGCCAGCAGCCAAGACGCGACAGATACGCAGTATTTT.

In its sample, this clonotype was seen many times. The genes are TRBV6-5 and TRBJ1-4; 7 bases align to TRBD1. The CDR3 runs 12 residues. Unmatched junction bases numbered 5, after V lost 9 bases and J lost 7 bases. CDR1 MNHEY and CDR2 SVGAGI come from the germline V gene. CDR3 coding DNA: TGTGCCAGACAGGGGATCGCTGAAAAACTGTTTTTT. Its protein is CARQGIAEKLFF.

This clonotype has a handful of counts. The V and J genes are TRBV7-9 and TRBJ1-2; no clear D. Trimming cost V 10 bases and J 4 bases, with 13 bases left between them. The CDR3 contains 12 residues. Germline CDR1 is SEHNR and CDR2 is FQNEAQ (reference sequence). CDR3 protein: CAMGRQLYGYTF. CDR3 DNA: TGTGCCATGGGTCGGCAGCTCTATGGCTACACCTTC.

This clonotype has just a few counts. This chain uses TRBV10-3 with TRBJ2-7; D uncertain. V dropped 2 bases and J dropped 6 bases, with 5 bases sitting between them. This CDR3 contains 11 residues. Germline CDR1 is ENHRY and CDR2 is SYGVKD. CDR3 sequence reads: CAISENGEQYF. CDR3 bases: TGTGCCATCAGTGAGAACGGCGAGCAGTACTTC.

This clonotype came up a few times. The CDR3 sequence: CASSWSAWENTEAFF. CDR3 coding DNA: TGTGCCAGCAGTTGGTCGGCCTGGGAGAACACTGAAGCTTTCTTT. V is TRBV12-3 or TRBV12-4 and J is TRBJ1-1; D call uncertain. The CDR3 loop spans 15 amino acids. V was trimmed by 4 bases and J by 1 base, leaving 13 bases between them.

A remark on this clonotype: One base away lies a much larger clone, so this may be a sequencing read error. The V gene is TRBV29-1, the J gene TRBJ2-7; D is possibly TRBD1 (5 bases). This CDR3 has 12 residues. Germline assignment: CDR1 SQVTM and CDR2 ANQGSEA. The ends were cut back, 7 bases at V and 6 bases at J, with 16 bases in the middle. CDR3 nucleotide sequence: TGCAGCGCCTCAGGGCCCCTGGGCGAGCAGTACTTC. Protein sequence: CSASGPLGEQYF.